This T cell receptor beta chain was sequenced during a study of blood T cell repertoires in COVID-19. Background on the study: Acute and convalescent COVID-19 samples came from the United States, Italy and Spain.

Study members were between about 18 and 100 years old and lived in roughly 24 US regions. Researchers sorted participants into cohorts using their self-reported clinical history. Original processing methods: Nucleated cell counts were estimated from reference gene primer amplification. Sequenced by immunoSEQ multiplex PCR; TCRdb stores in-frame clones only, minus some. V, J and clone size are those of that table, while D and trimming were read from the DNA. The sample holds about 400,000 clones, around 90% seen once. The source of this sequence is a woman aged 40 to 50 with acute COVID-19. The sample was PBMCs or T cells enriched from blood (not recorded which).

The CDR3 nucleotides are TGTGCCTGGAGTGTACCGGCGGATGAGCAGTTCTTC. Translating gives CAWSVPADEQFF. The gene calls are TRBV30 and TRBJ2-1; no firm D call. V gave up 0 bases and J gave up 8 bases, with 8 bases separating them. Germline CDR1 and CDR2: GTSNPN and SVGIG (reference sequence). The CDR3 runs to 12 residues.